Listed here is a single TCR beta chain. This record comes from a study of cytomegalovirus exposure and HLA in healthy donors. CDR1 is MDHEN and CDR2 is SYDVKM in the germline V gene. The CDR3 extends over 16 amino acids. The V gene end was trimmed by 6 bases and the J gene end by 5 bases; junction bases not matched to a gene: 13. The study ran its PCR with 60 Vbeta and 13 Jbeta primers. Sequencing was performed with immunoSEQ multiplex PCR; in TCRdb, only in-frame clones are kept and a portion is missing. The repertoire includes around 130,000 clones, approximately 65% of them detected once, and approximately 1.4% sits in the top ten.

Sample: PBMCs. This receptor was identified in a man between 18 and 29 years old in good health and CMV-seronegative. The chain couples TRBV28 to TRBJ2-7, with TRBD1 matching 10 bases. CDR3 sequence (DNA): TGTGCCAGCAGCCCCTGGGCTGGGACAGGGGTTGACGAGCAGTACTTC. It translates to CASSPWAGTGVDEQYF.